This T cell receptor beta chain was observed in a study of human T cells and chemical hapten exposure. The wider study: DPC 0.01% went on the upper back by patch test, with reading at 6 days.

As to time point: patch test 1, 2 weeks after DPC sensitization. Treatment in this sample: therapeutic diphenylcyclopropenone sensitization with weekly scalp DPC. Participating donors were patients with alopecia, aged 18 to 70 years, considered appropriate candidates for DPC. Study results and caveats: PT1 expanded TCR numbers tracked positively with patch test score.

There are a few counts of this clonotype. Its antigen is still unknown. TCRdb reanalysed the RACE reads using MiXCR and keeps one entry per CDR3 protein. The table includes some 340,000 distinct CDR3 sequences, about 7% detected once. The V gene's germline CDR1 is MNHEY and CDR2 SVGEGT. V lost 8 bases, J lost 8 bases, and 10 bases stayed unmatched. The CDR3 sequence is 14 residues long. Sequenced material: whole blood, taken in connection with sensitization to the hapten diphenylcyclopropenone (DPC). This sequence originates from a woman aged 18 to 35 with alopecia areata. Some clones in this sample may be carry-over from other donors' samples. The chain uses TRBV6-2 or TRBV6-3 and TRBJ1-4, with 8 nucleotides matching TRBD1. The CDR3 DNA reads TGTGCCAGCCTTGACAGGGGATGGCGAGAAAAACTGTTTTTT. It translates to CASLDRGWREKLFF.